This record covers a single T cell receptor (beta chain). This record comes from a study of blood T cell repertoires in COVID-19. Study information: T cells, B-cell-depleted T cells, or PBMCs supplied cDNA or gDNA.

TCRdb's table, derived via immunoSEQ multiplex PCR, lists solely in-frame clones and lacks some. Of roughly 190,000 clones listed, around 90% are singletons. The sample was peripheral blood. The clonotype originates from a man between 50 and 59 years old with acute or convalescent COVID-19.

The CDR3 region has the DNA TGTGCCAGCAGTTTAGAAGGACTAGAGCTCTATGAGCAGTTCTTC. Translating gives CASSLEGLELYEQFF. The chain is built from TRBV28 and TRBJ2-1; 7 nucleotides align to TRBD2. The CDR3 extends over 15 amino acids. Germline V gene lookup returns CDR1 MDHEN and CDR2 SYDVKM. J was trimmed by 8 bases and V by 2 bases; bases with no gene match: 9.